This T cell receptor (beta chain) appears in the sequencing data of a study of T cell responses to AZD1222 COVID-19 vaccine. Study-level results: Regions 160-218 and 743-854 held dominance among vaccine-associated CD4 TCRs, which spanned spike. The peak T cell response came first, and repertoires were sampled only after it. Clonal diversity was possibly underestimated, and white British individuals and females predominated among donors. Spike-specific TCR breadth and depth were elevated following two AZD1222 doses.

Germline CDR1 reads LNHDA; CDR2 reads SQIVND (reference sequence). Trimming cost V 6 bases and J 7 bases; bases outside gene matches: 6. CDR3 length: 14 residues. About this clone itself: Antigen specificity is unknown.

Produced via immunoSEQ multiplex PCR; TCRdb's table is partial and in-frame only. Seen here are around 160,000 clones, 82% observed once, and the top ten hold over 4%. The TCR originated in an adult in good health. Sequenced material: peripheral blood, taken on day 0 of MenACWY control vaccination. The genes are TRBV19 and TRBJ1-6; 7 bases map to TRBD1. CDR3 amino acids: CASSAGTANSPLHF. Here the CDR3 DNA reads TGTGCCAGTAGCGCCGGGACAGCCAATTCACCCCTCCACTTT.